The source of this T cell receptor (beta chain) is a study of T cell responses to AZD1222 COVID-19 vaccine. The germline gives CDR1 MDHEN, CDR2 SYDVKM. There are 14 residues in the CDR3. V shed 2 bases and J shed 2 bases, with 7 bases lying between them. TCRdb's table, derived via immunoSEQ multiplex PCR, lists solely in-frame clones and lacks some. Seen here are 150,000 to 200,000 clones, just under 90% observed once, and the top ten hold 5% to 7.5%. The sequencing here drew on peripheral blood, taken on day 0 of AZD1222 vaccination. The rearrangement uses TRBV28 and TRBJ2-1; D unresolved. The clonotype was recovered from an adult in good health. The CDR3 reads CASSLDGPYNEQFF. In DNA form, the CDR3 reads TGTGCCAGCAGTTTAGACGGTCCCTACAATGAGCAGTTCTTC.